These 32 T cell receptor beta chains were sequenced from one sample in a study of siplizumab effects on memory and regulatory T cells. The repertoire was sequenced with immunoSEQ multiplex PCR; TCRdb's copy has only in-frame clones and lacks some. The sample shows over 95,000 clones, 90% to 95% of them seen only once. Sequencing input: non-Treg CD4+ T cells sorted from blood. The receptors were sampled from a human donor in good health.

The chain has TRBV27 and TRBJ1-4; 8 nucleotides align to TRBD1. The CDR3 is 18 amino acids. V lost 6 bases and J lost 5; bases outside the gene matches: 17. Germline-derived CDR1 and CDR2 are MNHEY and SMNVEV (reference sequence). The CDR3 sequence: CASSPNLKTGVQNEKLFF. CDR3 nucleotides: TGTGCCAGCAGCCCAAACCTTAAGACAGGGGTACAAAATGAAAAACTGTTTTTT.

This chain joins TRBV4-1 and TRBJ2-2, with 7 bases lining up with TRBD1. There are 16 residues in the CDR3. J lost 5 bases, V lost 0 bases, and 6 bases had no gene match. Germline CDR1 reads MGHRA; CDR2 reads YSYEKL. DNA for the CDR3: TGCGCCAGCAGCCAAGAAGGGGGCAGGAGGACCGGGGAGCTGTTTTTT. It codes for CASSQEGGRRTGELFF.

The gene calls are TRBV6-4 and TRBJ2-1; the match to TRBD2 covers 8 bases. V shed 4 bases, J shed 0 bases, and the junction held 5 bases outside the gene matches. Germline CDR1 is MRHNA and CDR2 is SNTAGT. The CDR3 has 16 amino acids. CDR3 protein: CASSALRGGSYNEQFF. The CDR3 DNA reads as TGTGCCAGCAGTGCCTTACGGGGGGGCTCCTACAATGAGCAGTTCTTC.

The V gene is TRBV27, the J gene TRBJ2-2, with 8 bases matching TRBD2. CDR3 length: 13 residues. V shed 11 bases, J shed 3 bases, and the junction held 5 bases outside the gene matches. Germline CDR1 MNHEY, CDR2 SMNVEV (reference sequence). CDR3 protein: CALRRGDTGELFF. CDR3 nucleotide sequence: TGTGCCCTCAGGCGGGGGGACACCGGGGAGCTGTTTTTT.

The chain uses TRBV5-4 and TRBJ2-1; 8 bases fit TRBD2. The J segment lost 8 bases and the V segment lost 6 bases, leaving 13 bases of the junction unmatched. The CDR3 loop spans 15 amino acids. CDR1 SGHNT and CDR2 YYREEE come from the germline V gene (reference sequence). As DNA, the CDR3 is TGTGCCAGCACCCTTCTCGGGGGGGCCATGGATGAGCAGTTCTTC. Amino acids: CASTLLGGAMDEQFF.

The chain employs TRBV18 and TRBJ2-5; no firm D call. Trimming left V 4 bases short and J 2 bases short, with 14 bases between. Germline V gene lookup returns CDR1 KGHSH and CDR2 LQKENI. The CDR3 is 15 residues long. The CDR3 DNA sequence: TGTGCCAGCTCACGGGCTTCAAAAGATCAAGAGACCCAGTACTTC. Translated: CASSRASKDQETQYF.

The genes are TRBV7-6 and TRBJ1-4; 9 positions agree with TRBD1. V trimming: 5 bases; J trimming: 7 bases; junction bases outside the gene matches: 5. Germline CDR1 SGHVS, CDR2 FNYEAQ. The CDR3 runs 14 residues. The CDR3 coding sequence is TGTGCCAGCAGCGCGACAGGGGGTCGTGAAAAACTGTTTTTT. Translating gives CASSATGGREKLFF.

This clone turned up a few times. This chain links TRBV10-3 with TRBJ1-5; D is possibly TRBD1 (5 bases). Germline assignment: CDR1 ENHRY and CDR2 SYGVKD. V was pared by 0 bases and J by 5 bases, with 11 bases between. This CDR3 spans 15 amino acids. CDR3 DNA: TGTGCCATCAGTGAGTCTTCCAGGGATTATCAGCCCCAGCATTTT. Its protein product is CAISESSRDYQPQHF.

Here the CDR3 DNA reads TGCGCCAGCAGCCAATCGGCACTCCTTAGCAATCAGCCCCAGCATTTT. Amino acids: CASSQSALLSNQPQHF. The rearrangement links TRBV4-1 to TRBJ1-5; no clear D gene. Germline CDR1 MGHRA, CDR2 YSYEKL. The CDR3 runs to 16 residues. Trimming removed 2 bases at V and 0 bases at J, with 11 bases between.

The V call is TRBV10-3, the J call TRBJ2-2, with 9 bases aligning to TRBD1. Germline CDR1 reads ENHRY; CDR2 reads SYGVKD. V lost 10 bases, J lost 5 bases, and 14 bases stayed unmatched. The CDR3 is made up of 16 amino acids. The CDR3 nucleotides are TGTGCCACCCGTGAACAGGGGGCAACGGGAACCGGGGAGCTGTTTTTT. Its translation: CATREQGATGTGELFF.

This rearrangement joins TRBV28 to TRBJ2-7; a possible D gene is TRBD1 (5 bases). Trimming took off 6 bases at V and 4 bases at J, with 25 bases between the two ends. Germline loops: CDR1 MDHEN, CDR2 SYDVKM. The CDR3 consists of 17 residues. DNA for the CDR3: TGTGCCAGCAGCCGACCAGCCGACAGACGGTCTAGTTACGAGCAGTACTTC. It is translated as CASSRPADRRSSYEQYF. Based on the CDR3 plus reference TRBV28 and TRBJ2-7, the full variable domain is DVKVTQSSRYLVKRTGEKVFLECVQDMDHENMFWYRQDPGLGLRLIYFSYDVKMKEKGDIPEGYSVSREKKERFSLILESASTNQTSMYLCASSRPADRRSSYEQYFGPGTRLTVT.

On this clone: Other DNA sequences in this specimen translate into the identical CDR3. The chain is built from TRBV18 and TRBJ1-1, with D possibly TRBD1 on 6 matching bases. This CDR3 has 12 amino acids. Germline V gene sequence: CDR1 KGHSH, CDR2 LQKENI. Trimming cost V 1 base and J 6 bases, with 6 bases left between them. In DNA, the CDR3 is TGTGCCAGCTCACCACAGGGGGCTGAAGCTTTCTTT. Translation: CASSPQGAEAFF.

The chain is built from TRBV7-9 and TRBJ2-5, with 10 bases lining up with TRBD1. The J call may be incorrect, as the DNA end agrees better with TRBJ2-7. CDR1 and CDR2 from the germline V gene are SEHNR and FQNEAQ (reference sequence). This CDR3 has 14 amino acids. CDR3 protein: CASSLGQGLDEQYF. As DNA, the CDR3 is TGTGCCAGCAGCCTGGGACAGGGGCTGGACGAGCAGTACTTC.

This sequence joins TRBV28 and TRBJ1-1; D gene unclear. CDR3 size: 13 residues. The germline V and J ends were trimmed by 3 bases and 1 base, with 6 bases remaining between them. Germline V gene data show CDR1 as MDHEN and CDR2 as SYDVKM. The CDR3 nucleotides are TGTGCCAGCAGTTTCTCCACGAACACTGAAGCTTTCTTT. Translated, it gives CASSFSTNTEAFF.

This CDR3 reads CASSPRTARTWEQYF. The CDR3 nucleotides read TGCGCCAGCAGCCCCCGGACAGCCCGGACTTGGGAGCAGTACTTC. The rearrangement joins TRBV5-1 to TRBJ2-7, with a weak D call TRBD1 (6 bases). The CDR3 loop spans 15 amino acids. Germline CDR1 reads SGHRS; CDR2 reads YFSETQ. V lost 4 bases and J lost 7, with 21 bases in between.

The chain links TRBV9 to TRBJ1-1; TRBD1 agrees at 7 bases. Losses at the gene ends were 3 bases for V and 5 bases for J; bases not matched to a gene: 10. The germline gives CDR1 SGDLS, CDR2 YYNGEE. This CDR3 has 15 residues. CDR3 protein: CASSGARGLTTEAFF. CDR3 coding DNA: TGTGCCAGCAGCGGAGCAAGGGGGCTGACGACTGAAGCTTTCTTT.

CDR3 DNA sequence: TGTGCCAGCAGTGAACGGGGGGGCTACTACGAGCAGTACTTC. Its protein product is CASSERGGYYEQYF. The rearrangement uses TRBV2 and TRBJ2-5, with 8 nucleotides matching TRBD2. Near its end, the DNA agrees better with TRBJ2-7, so the J call may be wrong. The CDR3 loop spans 14 amino acids. Germline V lookup: CDR1 SNHLY, CDR2 FYNNEI.

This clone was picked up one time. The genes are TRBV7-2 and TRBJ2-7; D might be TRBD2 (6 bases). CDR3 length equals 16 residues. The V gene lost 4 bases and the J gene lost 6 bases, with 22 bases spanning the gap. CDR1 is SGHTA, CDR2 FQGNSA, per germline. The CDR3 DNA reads TGTGCCAGCAGCTCGGAGGGGCCCCCCACAGGATTCGAGCAGTACTTC. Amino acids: CASSSEGPPTGFEQYF.

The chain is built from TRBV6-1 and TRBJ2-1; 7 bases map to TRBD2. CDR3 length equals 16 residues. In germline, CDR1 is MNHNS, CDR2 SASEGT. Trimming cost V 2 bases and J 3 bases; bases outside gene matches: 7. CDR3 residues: CASSEYWAGDYNEQFF. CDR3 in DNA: TGTGCCAGCAGTGAATATTGGGCGGGGGACTACAATGAGCAGTTCTTC.

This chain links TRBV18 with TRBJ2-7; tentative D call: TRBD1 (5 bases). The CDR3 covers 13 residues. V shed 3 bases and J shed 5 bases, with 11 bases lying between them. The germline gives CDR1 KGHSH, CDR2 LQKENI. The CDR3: CASSPTLGDEQYF. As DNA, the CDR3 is TGTGCCAGCTCACCTACCTTAGGGGACGAGCAGTACTTC.

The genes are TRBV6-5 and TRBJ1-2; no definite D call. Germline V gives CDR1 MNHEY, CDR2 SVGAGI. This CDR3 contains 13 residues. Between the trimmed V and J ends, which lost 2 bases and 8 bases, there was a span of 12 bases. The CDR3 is CASSYTPVWGYTF. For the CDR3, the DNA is TGTGCCAGCAGTTACACCCCAGTGTGGGGCTACACCTTC.

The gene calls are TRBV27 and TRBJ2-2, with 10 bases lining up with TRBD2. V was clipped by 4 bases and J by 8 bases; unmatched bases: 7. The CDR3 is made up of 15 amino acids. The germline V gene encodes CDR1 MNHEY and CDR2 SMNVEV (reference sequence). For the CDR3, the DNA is TGTGCCAGCAGTTATAGCGGGGGGATCGGGGGGGAGCTGTTTTTT. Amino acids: CASSYSGGIGGELFF.

As DNA, the CDR3 is TGCGCCAGCAGCGGGCAGGGGGCACTGGAGACCCAGTACTTC. Its protein product is CASSGQGALETQYF. The chain combines TRBV5-1 with TRBJ2-5; 8 bases line up with TRBD1. The CDR3 totals 14 residues. The V and J ends lost 4 bases and 5 bases, in that order; junction bases with no gene match: 7. CDR1 is SGHRS, CDR2 YFSETQ, per germline.

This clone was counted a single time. CDR3 sequence reads: CAWREWVTSGNTIYF. The CDR3 nucleotides read TGTGCCTGGAGGGAGTGGGTGACCTCTGGAAACACCATATATTTT. The chain links TRBV30 to TRBJ1-3, with unresolved D. The CDR3 consists of 15 residues. Germline CDR1 GTSNPN, CDR2 SVGIG (reference sequence). Trimming cost V 3 bases and J 0 bases, with 12 bases left between them.

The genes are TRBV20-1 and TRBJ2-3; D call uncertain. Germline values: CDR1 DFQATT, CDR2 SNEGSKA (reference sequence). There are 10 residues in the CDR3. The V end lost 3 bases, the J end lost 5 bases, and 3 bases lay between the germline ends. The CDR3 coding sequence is TGCAGTGCTAGTCTAGATACGCAGTATTTT. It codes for CSASLDTQYF.

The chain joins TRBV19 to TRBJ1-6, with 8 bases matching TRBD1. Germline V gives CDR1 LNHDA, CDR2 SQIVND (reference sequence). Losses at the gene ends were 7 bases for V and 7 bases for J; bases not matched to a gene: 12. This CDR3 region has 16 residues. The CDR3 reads CASTGGRGPRNSPLHF. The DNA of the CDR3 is TGTGCCAGTACCGGGGGCAGGGGGCCTAGGAATTCACCCCTCCACTTT.

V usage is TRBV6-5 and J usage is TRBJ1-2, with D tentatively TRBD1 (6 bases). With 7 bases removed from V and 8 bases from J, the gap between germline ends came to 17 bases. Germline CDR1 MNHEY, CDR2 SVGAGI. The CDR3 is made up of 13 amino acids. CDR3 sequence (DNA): TGTGCCAGCATAATGGGGGCTGGACACGGCTACACCTTC. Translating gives CASIMGAGHGYTF.

The CDR3 protein is CASSKTRASGEQYF. CDR3 in DNA: TGTGCCAGTAGTAAGACAAGGGCCTCGGGCGAGCAGTACTTC. The gene calls are TRBV19 and TRBJ2-5; no clear D gene. TRBJ2-7 explains the end of the DNA better; the J call may be wrong. The CDR3 covers 14 residues. Germline V lookup: CDR1 LNHDA, CDR2 SQIVND (reference sequence).

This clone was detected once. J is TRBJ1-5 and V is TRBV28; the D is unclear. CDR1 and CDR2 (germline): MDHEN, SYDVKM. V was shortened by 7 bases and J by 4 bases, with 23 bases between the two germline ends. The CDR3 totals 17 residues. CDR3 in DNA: TGTGCCAGCAACCGAGCCCTTCCAGTGAAGGGAAATCAGCCCCAGCATTTT. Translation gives CASNRALPVKGNQPQHF.

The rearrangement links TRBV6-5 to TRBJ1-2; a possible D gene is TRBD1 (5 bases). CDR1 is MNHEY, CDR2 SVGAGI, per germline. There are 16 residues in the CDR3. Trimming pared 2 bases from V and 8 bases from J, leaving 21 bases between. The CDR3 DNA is TGTGCCAGCAGTTACCAGTATTCAATCAGGGTCGGGGGCTACACCTTC. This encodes CASSYQYSIRVGGYTF.

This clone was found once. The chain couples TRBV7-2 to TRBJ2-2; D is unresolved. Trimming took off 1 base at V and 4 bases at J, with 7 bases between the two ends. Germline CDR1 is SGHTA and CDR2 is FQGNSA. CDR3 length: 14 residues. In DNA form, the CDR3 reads TGTGCCAGCAGCTTAGTTGCGCTCACCGGGGAGCTGTTTTTT. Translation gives CASSLVALTGELFF.

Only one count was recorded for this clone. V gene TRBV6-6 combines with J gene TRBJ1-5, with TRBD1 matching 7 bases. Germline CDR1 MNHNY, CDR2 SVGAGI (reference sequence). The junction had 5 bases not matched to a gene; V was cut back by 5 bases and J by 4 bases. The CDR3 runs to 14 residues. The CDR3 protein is CASSPTGQNQPQHF. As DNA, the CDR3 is TGTGCCAGCAGTCCCACGGGACAGAATCAGCCCCAGCATTTT.